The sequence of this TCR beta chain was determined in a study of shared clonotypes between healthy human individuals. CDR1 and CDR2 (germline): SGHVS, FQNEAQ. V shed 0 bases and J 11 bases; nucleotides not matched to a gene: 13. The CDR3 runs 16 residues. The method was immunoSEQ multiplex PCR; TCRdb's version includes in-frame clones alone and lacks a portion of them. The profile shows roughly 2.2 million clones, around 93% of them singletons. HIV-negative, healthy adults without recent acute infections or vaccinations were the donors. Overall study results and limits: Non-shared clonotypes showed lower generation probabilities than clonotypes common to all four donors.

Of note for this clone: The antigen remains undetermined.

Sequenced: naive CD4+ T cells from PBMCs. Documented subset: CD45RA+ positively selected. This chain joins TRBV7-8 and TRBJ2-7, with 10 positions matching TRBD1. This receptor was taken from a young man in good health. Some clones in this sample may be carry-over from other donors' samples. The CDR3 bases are TGTGCCAGCAGCTTAGCTGGGACAGGGGCCCTCGGTGTGAAGTACTTC. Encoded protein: CASSLAGTGALGVKYF. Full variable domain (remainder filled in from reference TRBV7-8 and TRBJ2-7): GAGVSQSPRYKVAKRGQDVALRCDPISGHVSLFWYQQALGQGPEFLTYFQNEAQLDKSGLPSDRFFAERPEGSVSTLKIQRTQQEDSAVYLCASSLAGTGALGVKYFGPGTRLTVT.